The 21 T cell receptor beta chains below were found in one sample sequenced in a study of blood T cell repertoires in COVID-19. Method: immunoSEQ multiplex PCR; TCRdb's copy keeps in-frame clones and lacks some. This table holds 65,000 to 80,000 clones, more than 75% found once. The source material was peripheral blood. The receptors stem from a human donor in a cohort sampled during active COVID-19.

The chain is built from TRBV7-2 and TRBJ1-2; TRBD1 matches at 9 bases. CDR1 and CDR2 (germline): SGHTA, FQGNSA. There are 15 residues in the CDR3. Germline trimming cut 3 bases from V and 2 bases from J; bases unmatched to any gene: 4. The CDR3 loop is CASSLSGTGNYGYTF. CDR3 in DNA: TGTGCCAGCAGCTTGTCCGGGACAGGGAACTATGGCTACACCTTC.

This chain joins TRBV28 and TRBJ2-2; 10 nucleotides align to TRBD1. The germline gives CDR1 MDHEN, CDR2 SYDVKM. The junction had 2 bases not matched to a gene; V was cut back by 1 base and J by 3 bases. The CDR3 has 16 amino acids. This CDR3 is CASSLLGQGDTGELFF. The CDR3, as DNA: TGTGCCAGCAGTTTATTAGGACAGGGGGACACCGGGGAGCTGTTTTTT.

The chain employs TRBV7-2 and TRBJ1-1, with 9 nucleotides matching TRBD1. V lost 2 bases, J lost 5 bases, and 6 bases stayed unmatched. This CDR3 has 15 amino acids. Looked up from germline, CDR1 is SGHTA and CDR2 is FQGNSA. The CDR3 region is CASSLYRGRLTEAFF. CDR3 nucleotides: TGTGCCAGCAGCTTATACAGGGGGCGTTTAACTGAAGCTTTCTTT.

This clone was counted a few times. This chain's CDR3 is CASTLLAFPGLGWSYNEQFF. CDR3 sequence (DNA): TGTGCCAGTACGCTATTGGCATTCCCGGGACTAGGCTGGTCCTACAATGAGCAGTTCTTC. This chain uses TRBV19 with TRBJ2-1; 8 bases are shared with TRBD2. CDR1 is LNHDA and CDR2 is SQIVND in the germline V gene (reference sequence). The CDR3 is made up of 20 amino acids. V lost 7 bases and J lost 1; bases outside the gene matches: 21.

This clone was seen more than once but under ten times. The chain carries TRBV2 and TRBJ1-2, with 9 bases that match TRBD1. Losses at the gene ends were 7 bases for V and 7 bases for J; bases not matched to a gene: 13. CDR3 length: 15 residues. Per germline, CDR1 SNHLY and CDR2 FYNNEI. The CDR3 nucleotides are TGTGCCAGCAAGAAAGCGACAGGGGGTCAAAGTGGCTACACCTTC. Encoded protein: CASKKATGGQSGYTF. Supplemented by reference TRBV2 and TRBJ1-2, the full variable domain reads EPEVTQTPSHQVTQMGQEVILRCVPISNHLYFYWYRQILGQKVEFLVSFYNNEISEKSEIFDDQFSVERPDGSNFTLKIRSTKLEDSAMYFCASKKATGGQSGYTFGSGTRLTVV.

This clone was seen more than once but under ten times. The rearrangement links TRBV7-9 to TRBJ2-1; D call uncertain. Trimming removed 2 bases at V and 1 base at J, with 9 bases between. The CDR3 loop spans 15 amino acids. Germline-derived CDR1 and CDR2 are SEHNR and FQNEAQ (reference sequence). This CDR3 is CASSLMSVSYNEQFF. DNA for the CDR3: TGTGCCAGCAGCTTAATGTCGGTATCCTACAATGAGCAGTTCTTC.

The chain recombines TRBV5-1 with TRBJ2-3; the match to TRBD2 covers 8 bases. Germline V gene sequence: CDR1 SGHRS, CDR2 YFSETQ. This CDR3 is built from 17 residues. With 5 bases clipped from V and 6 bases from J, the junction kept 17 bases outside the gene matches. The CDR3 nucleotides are TGCGCCAGCAGTCTTGGTTGGACTAGCCACACGTTGGATACGCAGTATTTT. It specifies CASSLGWTSHTLDTQYF.

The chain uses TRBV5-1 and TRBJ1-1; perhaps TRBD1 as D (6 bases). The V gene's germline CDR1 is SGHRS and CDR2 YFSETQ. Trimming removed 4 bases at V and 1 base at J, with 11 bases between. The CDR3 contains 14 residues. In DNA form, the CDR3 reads TGCGCCAGCAGCCTGAGGACAGAGAACACTGAAGCTTTCTTT. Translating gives CASSLRTENTEAFF.

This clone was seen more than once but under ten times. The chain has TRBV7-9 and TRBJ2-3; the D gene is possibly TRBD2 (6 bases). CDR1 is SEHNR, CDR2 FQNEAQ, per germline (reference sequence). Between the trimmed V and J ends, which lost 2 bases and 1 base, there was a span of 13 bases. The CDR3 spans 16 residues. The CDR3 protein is CASSLPTGVGTDTQYF. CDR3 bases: TGTGCCAGCAGCTTACCGACGGGAGTCGGCACAGATACGCAGTATTTT.

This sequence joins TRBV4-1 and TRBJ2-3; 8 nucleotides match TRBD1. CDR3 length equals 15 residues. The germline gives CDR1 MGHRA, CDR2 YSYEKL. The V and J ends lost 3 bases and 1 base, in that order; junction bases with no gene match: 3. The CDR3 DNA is TGCGCCAGCAGCCAGCCGGGACAGGGCACAGATACGCAGTATTTT. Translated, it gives CASSQPGQGTDTQYF.

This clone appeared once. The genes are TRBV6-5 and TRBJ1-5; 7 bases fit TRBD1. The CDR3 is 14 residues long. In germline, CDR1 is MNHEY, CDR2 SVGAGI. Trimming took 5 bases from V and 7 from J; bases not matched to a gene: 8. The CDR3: CASSRQGMWQPQHF. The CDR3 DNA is TGTGCCAGCAGTAGACAGGGTATGTGGCAGCCCCAGCATTTT.

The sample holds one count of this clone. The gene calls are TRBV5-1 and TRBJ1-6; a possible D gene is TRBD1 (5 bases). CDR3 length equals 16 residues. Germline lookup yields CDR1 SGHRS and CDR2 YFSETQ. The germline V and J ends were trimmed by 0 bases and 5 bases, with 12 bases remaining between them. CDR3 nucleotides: TGCGCCAGCAGCTTGGCCTTTGGAGGGGATAATTCACCCCTCCACTTT. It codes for CASSLAFGGDNSPLHF.

The CDR3 loop reads CASSKSGAPQETQYF. The CDR3 region has the DNA TGTGCCAGCAGCAAAAGCGGGGCGCCCCAAGAGACCCAGTACTTC. V usage is TRBV5-4 and J usage is TRBJ2-5; TRBD2 agrees at 7 bases. CDR1 is SGHNT, CDR2 YYREEE, per germline (reference sequence). The CDR3 consists of 15 residues. Losses at the gene ends were 4 bases for V and 1 base for J; bases not matched to a gene: 7.

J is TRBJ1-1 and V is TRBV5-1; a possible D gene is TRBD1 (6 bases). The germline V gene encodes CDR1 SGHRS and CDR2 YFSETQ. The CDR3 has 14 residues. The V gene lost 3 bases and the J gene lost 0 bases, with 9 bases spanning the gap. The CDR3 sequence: CASSSGTLNTEAFF. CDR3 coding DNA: TGCGCCAGCAGCTCGGGGACATTGAACACTGAAGCTTTCTTT. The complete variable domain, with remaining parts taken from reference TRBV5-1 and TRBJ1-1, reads KAGVTQTPRYLIKTRGQQVTLSCSPISGHRSVSWYQQTPGQGLQFLFEYFSETQRNKGNFPGRFSGRQFSNSRSEMNVSTLELGDSALYLCASSSGTLNTEAFFGQGTRLTVV.

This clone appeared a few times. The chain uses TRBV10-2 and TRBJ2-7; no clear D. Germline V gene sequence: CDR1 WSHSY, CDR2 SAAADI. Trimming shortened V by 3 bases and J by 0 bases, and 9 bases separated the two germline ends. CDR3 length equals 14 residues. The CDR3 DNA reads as TGCGCCAGCAGTGATACGGGTAGCTCCTACGAGCAGTACTTC. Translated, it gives CASSDTGSSYEQYF.

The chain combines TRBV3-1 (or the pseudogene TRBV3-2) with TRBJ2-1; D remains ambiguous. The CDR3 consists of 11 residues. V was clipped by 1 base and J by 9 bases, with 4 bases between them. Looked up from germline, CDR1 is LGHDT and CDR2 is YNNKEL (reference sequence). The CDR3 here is CASSQVAEQFF. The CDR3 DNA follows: TGTGCCAGCAGCCAAGTAGCTGAGCAGTTCTTC.

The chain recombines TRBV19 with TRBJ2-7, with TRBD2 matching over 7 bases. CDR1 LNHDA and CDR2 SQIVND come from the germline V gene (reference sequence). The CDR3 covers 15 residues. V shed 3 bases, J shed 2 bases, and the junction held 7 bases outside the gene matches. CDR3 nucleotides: TGTGCCAGTAGTATGGGAGGGATTCCCCCCTACGAGCAGTACTTC. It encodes CASSMGGIPPYEQYF.

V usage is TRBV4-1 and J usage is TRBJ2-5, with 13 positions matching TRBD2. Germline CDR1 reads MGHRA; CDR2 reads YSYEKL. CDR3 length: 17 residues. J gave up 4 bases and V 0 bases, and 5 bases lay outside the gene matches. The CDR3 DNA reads TGCGCCAGCAGCCAAGATGGGACTAGCGGGAAGGGAGAGACCCAGTACTTC. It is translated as CASSQDGTSGKGETQYF.

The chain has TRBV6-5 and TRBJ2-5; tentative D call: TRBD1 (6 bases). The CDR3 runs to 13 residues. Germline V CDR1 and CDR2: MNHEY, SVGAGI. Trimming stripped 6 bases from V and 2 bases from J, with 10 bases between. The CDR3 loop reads CASRRTEQETQYF. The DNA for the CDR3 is TGTGCCAGCAGAAGGACAGAACAAGAGACCCAGTACTTC.

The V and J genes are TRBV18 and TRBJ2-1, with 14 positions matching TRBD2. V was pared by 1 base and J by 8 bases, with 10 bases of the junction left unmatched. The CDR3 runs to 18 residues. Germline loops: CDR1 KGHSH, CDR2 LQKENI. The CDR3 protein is CASSPRAGTSGSKDEQFF. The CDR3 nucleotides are TGTGCCAGCTCACCACGGGCCGGGACTAGCGGGAGTAAGGATGAGCAGTTCTTC.

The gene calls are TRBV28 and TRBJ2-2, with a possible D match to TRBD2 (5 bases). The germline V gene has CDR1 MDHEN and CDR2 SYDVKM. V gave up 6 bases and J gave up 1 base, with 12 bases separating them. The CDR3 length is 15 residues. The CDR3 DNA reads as TGTGCCAGCAGGGCATCAAGCGGGAACACCGGGGAGCTGTTTTTT. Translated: CASRASSGNTGELFF.